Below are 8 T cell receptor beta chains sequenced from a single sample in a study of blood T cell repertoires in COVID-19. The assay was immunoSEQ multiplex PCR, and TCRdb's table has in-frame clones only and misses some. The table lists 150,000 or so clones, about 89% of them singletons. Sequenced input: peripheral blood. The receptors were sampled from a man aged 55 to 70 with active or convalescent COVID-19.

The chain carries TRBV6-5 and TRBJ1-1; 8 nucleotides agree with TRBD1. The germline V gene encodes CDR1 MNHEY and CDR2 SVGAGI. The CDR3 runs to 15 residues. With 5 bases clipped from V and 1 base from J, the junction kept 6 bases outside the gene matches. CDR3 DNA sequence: TGTGCCAGCAGTAGGCAGGGGGCAGGGAACACTGAAGCTTTCTTT. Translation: CASSRQGAGNTEAFF.

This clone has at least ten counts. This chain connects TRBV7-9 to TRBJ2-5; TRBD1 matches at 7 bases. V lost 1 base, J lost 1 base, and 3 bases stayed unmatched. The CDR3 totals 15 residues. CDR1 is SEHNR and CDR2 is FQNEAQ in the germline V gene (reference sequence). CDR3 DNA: TGTGCCAGCAGCTTAGGCAGGGGGACCCAAGAGACCCAGTACTTC. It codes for CASSLGRGTQETQYF.

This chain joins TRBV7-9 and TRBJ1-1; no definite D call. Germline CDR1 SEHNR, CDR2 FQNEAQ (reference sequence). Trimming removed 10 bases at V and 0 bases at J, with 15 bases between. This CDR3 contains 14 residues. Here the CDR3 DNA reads TGTGCCATCCCCGAGCTCGGGGTGAACACTGAAGCTTTCTTT. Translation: CAIPELGVNTEAFF. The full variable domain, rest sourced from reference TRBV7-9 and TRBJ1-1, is DTGVSQNPRHKITKRGQNVTFRCDPISEHNRLYWYRQTLGQGPEFLTYFQNEAQLEKSRLLSDRFSAERPKGSFSTLEIQRTEQGDSAMYLCAIPELGVNTEAFFGQGTRLTVV.

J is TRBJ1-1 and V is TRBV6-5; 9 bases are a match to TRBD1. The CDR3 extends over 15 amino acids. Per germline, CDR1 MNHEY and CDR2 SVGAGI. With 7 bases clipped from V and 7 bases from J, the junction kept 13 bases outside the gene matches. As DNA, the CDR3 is TGTGCCAGCACCCCATTTTTACAGGGGGCGTTTGAAGCTTTCTTT. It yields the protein CASTPFLQGAFEAFF.

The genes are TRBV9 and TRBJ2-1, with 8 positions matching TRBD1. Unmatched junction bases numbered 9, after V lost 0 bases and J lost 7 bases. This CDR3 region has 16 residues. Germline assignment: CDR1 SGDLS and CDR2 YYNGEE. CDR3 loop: CASSVGSGTGENEQFF. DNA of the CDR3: TGTGCCAGCAGCGTAGGCAGTGGGACAGGAGAGAATGAGCAGTTCTTC.

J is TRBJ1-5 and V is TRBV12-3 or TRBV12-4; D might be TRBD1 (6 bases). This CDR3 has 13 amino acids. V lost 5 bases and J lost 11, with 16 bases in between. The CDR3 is CASSETGPSAQHF. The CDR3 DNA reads TGTGCCAGCAGTGAGACAGGCCCATCGGCCCAGCATTTT.

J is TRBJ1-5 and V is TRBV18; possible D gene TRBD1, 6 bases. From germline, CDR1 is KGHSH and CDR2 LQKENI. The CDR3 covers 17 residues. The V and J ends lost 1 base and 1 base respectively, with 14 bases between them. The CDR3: CASSPLGGQGSNQPQHF. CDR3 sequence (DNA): TGTGCCAGCTCACCACTGGGGGGGCAGGGCAGCAATCAGCCCCAGCATTTT.

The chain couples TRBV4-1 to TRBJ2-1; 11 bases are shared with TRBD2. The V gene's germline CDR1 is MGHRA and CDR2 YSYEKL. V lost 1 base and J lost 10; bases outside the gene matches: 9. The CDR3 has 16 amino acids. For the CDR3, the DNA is TGCGCCAGCAGCCAAGGTGGTAGCGGGAGGGCCAGAGAGCAGTTCTTC. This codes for CASSQGGSGRAREQFF.